Listed below are T cell receptor beta chains from one sample, sequenced in a study of shared T cell receptors in the human thymus. Here immunoSEQ multiplex PCR was the method, and the copy in TCRdb shows in-frame clones only, minus some. This sample yields over 350,000 clones, of which about 95% are seen a single time; about 0.02% belongs to the top ten. The material sequenced was thymocytes. The receptors were gathered from a human donor. CDR3s include the opening cysteine and the closing phenylalanine or tryptophan. D genes are given only for firm matches. Some rows have no size entry. The others give once, few or many, or a class for an expanded clone.

NA	TRBV4-3	TRBJ2-5	TRBD1	TGCGCCAGCAGCCTCCGGGACAGGGGAGCTCAAGAGACCCAGTACTTC	CASSLRDRGAQETQYF
NA	TRBV27	TRBJ2-1	TRBD2	TGTGCCAGCAGTCCCCGAGCGGGAGTACCGTTCTTC	CASSPRAGVPFF
NA	TRBV10-1	TRBJ2-4	NA	TGCGCCAGCAGTGAGTCCAACAGGGAAGTAGGAAACATTCAGTACTTC	CASSESNREVGNIQYF
NA	TRBV7-9	TRBJ2-5	TRBD1	TGTGCCAGCAGCCCGTACCCGGACAGGGGGCCCGTAGAGACCCAGTACTTC	CASSPYPDRGPVETQYF
NA	TRBV19	TRBJ2-7	NA	TGTGCCAGTACAGCAGGGGACTACGAGCAGTACTTC	CASTAGDYEQYF
NA	TRBV7-3	TRBJ2-2	TRBD1	TGTGCCAGCAGCTTAACGCCCTTTGAGTCAATACAGGGGTGGCAGAACACCGGGGAGCTGTTTTTT	CASSLTPFESIQGWQNTGELFF
few	TRBV14	TRBJ2-7	NA	TGTGCCACTAAGAGCCGGACCAACACCTACGAGCAGTACTTC	CATKSRTNTYEQYF
NA	TRBV9	TRBJ2-1	TRBD1	TGTGCCAGCAGCGTCCGTGCAGGGGGACGACCCTACAATGAGCAGTTCTTC	CASSVRAGGRPYNEQFF
NA	TRBV4-2	TRBJ1-2	NA	TGTGCCAGCAGCCCCGATCACACGATTTACAGCTACACCTTC	CASSPDHTIYSYTF
NA	TRBV28	TRBJ1-4	TRBD1	TGTGCCAGCAGTTTTGGGACAGGAGAAACTAATGAAAAACTGTTTTTT	CASSFGTGETNEKLFF
once	TRBV6-5	TRBJ1-1	TRBD1	TGTGCCAGCAGTTACAGGGGGCGGAACACTGAAGCTTTCTTT	CASSYRGRNTEAFF
NA	TRBV7-8	TRBJ1-2	NA	TGTGCCAGCAGCAACAGATTCCGCGAGGCTAACTATGGCTACACCTTC	CASSNRFREANYGYTF
NA	TRBV29-1	TRBJ1-2	NA	TGCAGCGTTGAAGGTGGCAGTCCTAACTATGGCTACACCTTC	CSVEGGSPNYGYTF
NA	TRBV7-3	TRBJ2-1	TRBD2	TGTGCCAGCAGCTTAACAAGCGGGAGACCTTACAATGAGCAGTTCTTC	CASSLTSGRPYNEQFF
NA	TRBV14	TRBJ2-3	TRBD2	TGTGCCAGCAGCCAAGATGGGCTAGCGGGAGGAGATACGCAGTATTTT	CASSQDGLAGGDTQYF
NA	TRBV6-4	TRBJ2-7	NA	TGTGCCAGCACGGAGCTCCGGACCTACGAGCAGTACTTC	CASTELRTYEQYF
NA	TRBV6-5	TRBJ2-7	NA	TGTGCCAGCAGTACGGGATGGGGGAACGTTCACGAGCAGTACTTC	CASSTGWGNVHEQYF
once	TRBV11-2	TRBJ2-2	NA	TGTGCCAGCAGCTCGGAGATGAACACCGGGGAGCTGTTTTTT	CASSSEMNTGELFF